A selection of T cell receptor beta chains follows, all from one sample in a study of HIV-infected patients and healthy controls. One entry per CDR3 protein results from TCRdb running MiXCR on the 5' RACE reads. The sample has fewer than 11,000 distinct CDR3 sequences, roughly 4.8% seen once. The sequencing here drew on blood, taken before antiretroviral therapy. The receptors derive from an adult with HIV infection. CDR3s include the opening cysteine and the closing phenylalanine or tryptophan. D genes are given only for firm matches. A clone size is listed for some rows: how often the clone was seen (once, few, many), or a class if it is expanded.

TRBV20-1,TRBD2,17,TRBJ2-7,medium-sized,TGCAGTGCTAGAGATATTACTAGCGGGAGAAGTAGCCACGAGCAGTACTTC,CSARDITSGRSSHEQYF
TRBV5-4,-,17,TRBJ2-2,many,TGTGCCAGCAGCTTGGCCGGTAGAGGGGTGAGCACCGGGGAGCTGTTTTTT,CASSLAGRGVSTGELFF
TRBV7-9,-,14,TRBJ2-5,many,TGTGCCAGCAGCTTCGGGGGGCTGGGTGAGACCCAGTACTTC,CASSFGGLGETQYF
TRBV2,-,13,TRBJ2-2,many,TGTGCCAGCAATGGGGCGCATCCCGGGGAGCTGTTTTTT,CASNGAHPGELFF
TRBV28,TRBD2,15,TRBJ2-3,many,TGTGCCAGCAGTCCCGGGGGGGAGGCCACGGATACGCAGTATTTT,CASSPGGEATDTQYF
TRBV28,-,13,TRBJ1-2,-,TGTGCCAGCAGTTTTGAGGGGGGTGGTGGCTACACCTTC,CASSFEGGGGYTF
TRBV4-1,TRBD1,12,TRBJ1-5,once,TGCGCCAGCCAAGATCAGGGGGGGTCCCAGCATTTT,CASQDQGGSQHF
TRBV6-5,-,14,TRBJ2-1,-,TGTGCCAGCAGTTACTCGACCCGGGGCCATGAGCAGTTCTTC,CASSYSTRGHEQFF
TRBV5-5,-,13,TRBJ1-1,medium-sized,TGTGCCAGCACCCCTGAGTCAGGGCTTGAAGCTTTCTTT,CASTPESGLEAFF
TRBV30,-,15,TRBJ2-7,medium-sized,TGTGCCTGGAGTCCCCCCGTAGTGGGAGCCTACGAGCAGTACTTC,CAWSPPVVGAYEQYF
TRBV19,-,15,TRBJ2-6,-,TGTGCCAGTAGTATTGACAACTCTGGGGCCAACGTCCTGACTTTC,CASSIDNSGANVLTF
TRBV6-1,-,14,TRBJ2-2,-,TGTGCCAGCACACCTAGAGCACGCACCGGGGAGCTGTTTTTT,CASTPRARTGELFF
TRBV7-8,-,15,TRBJ2-5,-,TGTGCCAGCAGCCGTATGGCAGCTTACCAAGAGACCCAGTACTTC,CASSRMAAYQETQYF
TRBV28,-,11,TRBJ2-3,medium-sized,TGTGCCAGCAGTTTTTCCGATACGCAGTATTTT,CASSFSDTQYF
TRBV6-1,TRBD2,16,TRBJ2-2,many,TGTGCCAGCAGATCCGGGAGGGCCATAGGCACCGGGGAGCTGTTTTTT,CASRSGRAIGTGELFF
TRBV11-2,-,15,TRBJ2-7,many,TGTGCCAGCAGCTTAGCGTCTCAGGGTTTCTACGAGCAGTACTTC,CASSLASQGFYEQYF
TRBV6-2/TRBV6-3,TRBD2,16,TRBJ2-3,many,TGTGCCAGCAAAGAAGGTAGCGGGGATCCCACAGATACGCAGTATTTT,CASKEGSGDPTDTQYF
TRBV6-6,-,17,TRBJ2-1,many,TGTGCCAGCAGTTACTCGAACAGAGCGGAGAGGTCTTACGAGCAGTTCTTC,CASSYSNRAERSYEQFF
TRBV29-1,-,18,TRBJ2-3,many,TGCAGCGTTGAAGAATGGGGGGGCCAATTTGTAGCCACAGATACGCAGTATTTT,CSVEEWGGQFVATDTQYF
TRBV4-2,-,19,TRBJ2-7,medium-sized,TGTGCCAGCAGCCAAGCCTCCTTAACTGACAGCAATACTCCCTACGAGCAGTACTTC,CASSQASLTDSNTPYEQYF
TRBV7-2,-,11,TRBJ1-3,many,TGTGCCAGCAGCTTTGGCGGCACCATATATTTT,CASSFGGTIYF
TRBV20-1,TRBD1,15,TRBJ1-1,many,TGCAGTGGGACACCGGGACAGGGAACTTTCACTGAAGCTTTCTTT,CSGTPGQGTFTEAFF
TRBV12-3/TRBV12-4,TRBD2,14,TRBJ2-3,many,TGTGCCAGCAGTTTCAGCGGGACGGGACATACGCAGTATTTT,CASSFSGTGHTQYF
TRBV30,-,16,TRBJ1-1,many,TGTGCCTGGACCGGACCGGAGGGGAACATGAACACTGAAGCTTTCTTT,CAWTGPEGNMNTEAFF
TRBV11-2,TRBD1,15,TRBJ2-1,many,TGTGCCAGCAGCTACGGCGGCAGGGGGCCGGATGAGCAGTTCTTC,CASSYGGRGPDEQFF
TRBV27,-,12,TRBJ2-7,many,TGTGCCAGCAGTTTAATGGGGGACGAGCAGTACTTC,CASSLMGDEQYF
TRBV28,-,12,TRBJ2-2,large,TGTGCCAGCAGTGAGGTGGGCGGGGAGCTGTTTTTT,CASSEVGGELFF
TRBV2,-,15,TRBJ1-1,many,TGTGCCAGCAGTGCTCCAGGGATAATGAACACTGAAGCTTTCTTT,CASSAPGIMNTEAFF
TRBV6-5,-,15,TRBJ1-2,few,TGTGCCAGCAGTTACTCGCTTGTCACCTTCTATGGCTACACCTTC,CASSYSLVTFYGYTF
TRBV12-3/TRBV12-4,-,15,TRBJ2-1,medium-sized,TGTGCCAGCAGTTTTCGACTACACACAGACAATGAGCAGTTCTTC,CASSFRLHTDNEQFF
TRBV12-3/TRBV12-4,TRBD2,14,TRBJ2-1,many,TGTGCCAGCAGTTCCGGCGGGGGGAGAAGGGAGCAGTTCTTC,CASSSGGGRREQFF
TRBV3-1,TRBD2,14,TRBJ2-1,many,TGTGCCAGCAGCCAAACTAGCGCCTCCAATGAGCAGTTCTTC,CASSQTSASNEQFF
TRBV29-1,TRBD1,13,TRBJ2-1,many,TGCAGCGTGGGGACAGCCGTCCACAATGAGCAGTTCTTC,CSVGTAVHNEQFF
TRBV5-1,TRBD2,16,TRBJ2-1,-,TGCGCCAGCAGCCCGAGGCTAGCGGGAGGTGACAATGAGCAGTTCTTC,CASSPRLAGGDNEQFF
TRBV11-2,TRBD1,18,TRBJ1-3,medium-sized,TGTGCCAGCAGCACTCCCGGGACAGGGGTTGTTTACGGAAACACCATATATTTT,CASSTPGTGVVYGNTIYF
TRBV3-1,TRBD2,14,TRBJ2-3,many,TGTGCCAGCAGCTGGGGACTAGCGACAGATACGCAGTATTTT,CASSWGLATDTQYF
TRBV4-1,TRBD2,17,TRBJ2-1,many,TGCGCCAGCAGCCAAGTTCGGACCGGGGGGGATTACAATGAGCAGTTCTTC,CASSQVRTGGDYNEQFF
TRBV20-1,TRBD1,15,TRBJ1-1,few,TGCAGTGCTACCTGGACAGGAACCTCGAACACTGAAGCTTTCTTT,CSATWTGTSNTEAFF
TRBV2,TRBD1,13,TRBJ2-2,-,TGTGCCAGTCAAGGACAGGCCACCGGGGAGCTGTTTTTT,CASQGQATGELFF
TRBV29-1,-,15,TRBJ2-5,many,TGCAGCGTTGAAGATGTAGACTCCCCCCAAGAGACCCAGTACTTC,CSVEDVDSPQETQYF
TRBV4-1,-,13,TRBJ1-6,many,TGCGCCAGCAGCCAAGATCAAGGTTCACCCCTCCACTTT,CASSQDQGSPLHF
TRBV29-1,-,13,TRBJ2-7,many,TGCAGCGTCCTCGACGTGGACAGCTACGAGCAGTACTTC,CSVLDVDSYEQYF
TRBV12-3/TRBV12-4,TRBD2,14,TRBJ2-1,-,TGTGCCAGCAGTTTAGAGACTAGCTTTAGGGAGCAGTTCTTC,CASSLETSFREQFF
TRBV7-8,TRBD2,15,TRBJ2-1,many,TGTGCCAGCAGCTTTCTCGGGGGGGGCGGCAATGAGCAGTTCTTC,CASSFLGGGGNEQFF